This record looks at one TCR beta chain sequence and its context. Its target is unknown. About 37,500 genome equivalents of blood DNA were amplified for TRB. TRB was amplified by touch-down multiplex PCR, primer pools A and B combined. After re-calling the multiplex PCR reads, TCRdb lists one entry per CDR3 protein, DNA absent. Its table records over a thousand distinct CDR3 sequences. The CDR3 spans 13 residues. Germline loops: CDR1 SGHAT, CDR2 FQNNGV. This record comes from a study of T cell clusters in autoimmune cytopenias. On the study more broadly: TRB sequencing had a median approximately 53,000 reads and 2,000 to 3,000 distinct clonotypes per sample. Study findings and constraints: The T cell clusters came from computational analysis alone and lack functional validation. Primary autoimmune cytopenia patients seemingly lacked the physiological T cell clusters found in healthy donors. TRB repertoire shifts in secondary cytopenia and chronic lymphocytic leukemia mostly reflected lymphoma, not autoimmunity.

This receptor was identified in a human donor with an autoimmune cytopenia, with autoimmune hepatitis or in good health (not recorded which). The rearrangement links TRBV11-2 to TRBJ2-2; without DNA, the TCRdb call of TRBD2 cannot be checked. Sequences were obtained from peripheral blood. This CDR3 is CASSFPSSSELFF.